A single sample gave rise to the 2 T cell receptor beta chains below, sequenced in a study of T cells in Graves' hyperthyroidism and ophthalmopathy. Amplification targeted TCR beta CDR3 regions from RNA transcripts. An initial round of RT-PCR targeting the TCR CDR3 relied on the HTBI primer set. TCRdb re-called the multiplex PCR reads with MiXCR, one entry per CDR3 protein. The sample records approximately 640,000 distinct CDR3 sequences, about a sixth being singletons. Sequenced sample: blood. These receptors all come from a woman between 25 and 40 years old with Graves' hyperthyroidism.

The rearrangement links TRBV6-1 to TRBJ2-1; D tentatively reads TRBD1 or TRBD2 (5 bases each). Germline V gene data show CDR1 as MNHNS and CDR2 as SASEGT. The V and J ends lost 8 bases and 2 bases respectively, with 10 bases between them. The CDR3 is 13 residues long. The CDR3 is CASRDPTYNEQFF. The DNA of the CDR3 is TGTGCCAGCCGGGACCCAACCTACAATGAGCAGTTCTTC.

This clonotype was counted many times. Here the CDR3 reads CASSYGGTGMETQYF. The CDR3 coding sequence is TGTGCCAGCAGTTACGGCGGGACAGGGATGGAGACCCAGTACTTC. The chain joins TRBV12-3 or TRBV12-4 to TRBJ2-5; 9 nucleotides line up with TRBD1. The length of the CDR3 is 15 residues. With V trimmed by 4 bases and J by 5 bases, 8 bases remained unmatched.